Listed below are T cell receptor beta chains from one sample, sequenced in a study of CD8 T cells in ankylosing spondylitis. Each CDR3 protein gets one entry after TCRdb re-called the 5' RACE reads with MiXCR. This sample yields about 340,000 distinct CDR3 sequences, of which roughly 15% are seen a single time; roughly 0.99% belongs to the top ten. The sample consisted of blood, either unsorted or a sorted T cell fraction (not recorded which). Receptors were obtained from a male donor with ankylosing spondylitis or in good health (not recorded which). Both conserved end residues are part of each CDR3. The D gene is left open where the match is weak. Only part of the rows carry a size: once, few, many, or a class if the clone is expanded.

j_call: TRBJ2-2; cdr3_length: 15; d_call: -; clone_size: -; v_call: TRBV6-1; cdr3_nt: TGTGCCAGACTACCCTCGGAGTGGGGTACCGGGGAGCTGTTTTTT; cdr3_aa: CARLPSEWGTGELFF
j_call: TRBJ1-5; cdr3_length: 14; d_call: -; clone_size: -; v_call: TRBV20-1; cdr3_nt: TGCAGTGCTAGAGCGGGCGGATGGAATCAGCCCCAGCATTTT; cdr3_aa: CSARAGGWNQPQHF
j_call: TRBJ2-7; cdr3_length: 15; d_call: TRBD1; clone_size: -; v_call: TRBV11-2; cdr3_nt: TGTGCCAGCAGCTTAGAGACAGGGACGTCCTACGAGCAGTACTTC; cdr3_aa: CASSLETGTSYEQYF
j_call: TRBJ2-1; cdr3_length: 14; d_call: -; clone_size: -; v_call: TRBV5-1; cdr3_nt: TGCGCCAGCAGCTTGGACCTATACCGGGGAAAGCAGTTCTTC; cdr3_aa: CASSLDLYRGKQFF
j_call: TRBJ2-1; cdr3_length: 15; d_call: TRBD2; clone_size: -; v_call: TRBV20-1; cdr3_nt: TGCAGTGCAGCCCTAGCGGGAGGCTCCTACAATGAGCAGTTCTTC; cdr3_aa: CSAALAGGSYNEQFF
j_call: TRBJ2-7; cdr3_length: 14; d_call: -; clone_size: few; v_call: TRBV20-1; cdr3_nt: TGCAGTGCTAGAGATGTGGGGGGAACCTACGAGCAGTACTTC; cdr3_aa: CSARDVGGTYEQYF
j_call: TRBJ1-6; cdr3_length: 14; d_call: -; clone_size: -; v_call: TRBV12-3/TRBV12-4; cdr3_nt: TGTGCCAGCAGTGTCGGCACAACGGCGTCACCCCTCCACTTT; cdr3_aa: CASSVGTTASPLHF
j_call: TRBJ2-1; cdr3_length: 13; d_call: -; clone_size: -; v_call: TRBV20-1; cdr3_nt: TGCAGTGCTAGAGATTGGGGGGAAGGTGAGCAGTTCTTC; cdr3_aa: CSARDWGEGEQFF
j_call: TRBJ1-1; cdr3_length: 14; d_call: -; clone_size: many; v_call: TRBV12-3/TRBV12-4; cdr3_nt: TGTGCCAGCAGTTTAACAGCTATGAACACTGAAGCTTTCTTT; cdr3_aa: CASSLTAMNTEAFF
j_call: TRBJ1-1; cdr3_length: 14; d_call: TRBD1; clone_size: few; v_call: TRBV6-1; cdr3_nt: TGTGCCAGCACCAGACAGGGGAAGGACACTGAAGCTTTCTTT; cdr3_aa: CASTRQGKDTEAFF
j_call: TRBJ2-3; cdr3_length: 17; d_call: -; clone_size: few; v_call: TRBV4-1; cdr3_nt: TGCGCCAGCAGCCAAGGACCAGCGGGTGCTAGCACAGATACGCAGTATTTT; cdr3_aa: CASSQGPAGASTDTQYF
j_call: TRBJ2-1; cdr3_length: 14; d_call: TRBD2; clone_size: -; v_call: TRBV20-1; cdr3_nt: TGCAGTGCTAGGAGCGGGAGGGCCGGCAATGAGCAGTTCTTC; cdr3_aa: CSARSGRAGNEQFF
j_call: TRBJ1-3; cdr3_length: 14; d_call: -; clone_size: many; v_call: TRBV12-3/TRBV12-4; cdr3_nt: TGTGCCAGCAGTTACTCGGACAGTGGAAACACCATATATTTT; cdr3_aa: CASSYSDSGNTIYF
j_call: TRBJ2-6; cdr3_length: 14; d_call: -; clone_size: many; v_call: TRBV9; cdr3_nt: TGTGCCAGCAGTGTGGGCTCTGGGGCCAACGTCCTGACTTTC; cdr3_aa: CASSVGSGANVLTF
j_call: TRBJ2-1; cdr3_length: 20; d_call: TRBD2; clone_size: few; v_call: TRBV4-1; cdr3_nt: TGCGCCAGCAGCCCCTCTTTAGCGGGATCCGGCCTACGCTCCTACAATGAGCAGTTCTTC; cdr3_aa: CASSPSLAGSGLRSYNEQFF
j_call: TRBJ1-2; cdr3_length: 15; d_call: TRBD1; clone_size: few; v_call: TRBV18; cdr3_nt: TGTGCCAGCTCACCACCGGACAGGATTAACTATGGCTACACCTTC; cdr3_aa: CASSPPDRINYGYTF
j_call: TRBJ1-2; cdr3_length: 17; d_call: TRBD1; clone_size: many; v_call: TRBV12-3/TRBV12-4; cdr3_nt: TGTGCCAGCAGTAGATATCCGGGACAGGGGACCCTAGGGGGCTACACCTTC; cdr3_aa: CASSRYPGQGTLGGYTF
j_call: TRBJ1-2; cdr3_length: 14; d_call: -; clone_size: few; v_call: TRBV20-1; cdr3_nt: TGCAGTGCAGAATATGGGACTGCGGTCGACGGCTACACCTTC; cdr3_aa: CSAEYGTAVDGYTF
j_call: TRBJ1-6; cdr3_length: 15; d_call: -; clone_size: -; v_call: TRBV20-1; cdr3_nt: TGCAGTGCTAGAGTGGGGCCCTCCTATAATTCACCCCTCCACTTT; cdr3_aa: CSARVGPSYNSPLHF
j_call: TRBJ1-1; cdr3_length: 13; d_call: -; clone_size: -; v_call: TRBV10-3; cdr3_nt: TGTGCCATCAGTGTAAGGGTGAATACTGAAGCTTTCTTT; cdr3_aa: CAISVRVNTEAFF
j_call: TRBJ2-1; cdr3_length: 14; d_call: -; clone_size: -; v_call: TRBV29-1; cdr3_nt: TGCAGCGTTGTAGACGGGTCGGAGTGGAATGAGCAGTTCTTC; cdr3_aa: CSVVDGSEWNEQFF
j_call: TRBJ2-3; cdr3_length: 13; d_call: -; clone_size: many; v_call: TRBV2; cdr3_nt: TGTGTCAATCCCAGCCAACGGGGTGATACGCAGTATTTT; cdr3_aa: CVNPSQRGDTQYF